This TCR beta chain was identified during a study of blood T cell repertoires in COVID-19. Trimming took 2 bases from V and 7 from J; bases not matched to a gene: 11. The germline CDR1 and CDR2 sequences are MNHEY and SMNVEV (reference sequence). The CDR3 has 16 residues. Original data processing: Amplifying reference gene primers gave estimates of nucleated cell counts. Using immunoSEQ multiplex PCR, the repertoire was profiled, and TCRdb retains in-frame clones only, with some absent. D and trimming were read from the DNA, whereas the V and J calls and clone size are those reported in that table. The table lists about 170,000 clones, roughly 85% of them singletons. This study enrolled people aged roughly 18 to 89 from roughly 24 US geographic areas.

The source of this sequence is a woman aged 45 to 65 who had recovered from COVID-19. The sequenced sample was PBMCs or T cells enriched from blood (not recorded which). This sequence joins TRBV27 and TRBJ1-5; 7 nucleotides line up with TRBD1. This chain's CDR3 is CASSLIGTEATQPQHF. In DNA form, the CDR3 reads TGTGCCAGCAGTTTAATTGGGACAGAGGCGACACAGCCCCAGCATTTT.